This record concerns one TCR beta chain sequence. Its antigen is not identified. Researchers took RNA transcripts and amplified the TCR beta CDR3 regions from them. First-round RT-PCR with HTBI primers amplified the TCR CDR3 region. MiXCR was run by TCRdb on the multiplex PCR reads, yielding one entry per CDR3 protein. This sample has fewer than 900,000 distinct CDR3 sequences, with over 15% found just once. The data derive from a study of T cells in Graves' hyperthyroidism and ophthalmopathy. As for the study in general: At initial diagnosis, before any treatment had begun, peripheral blood was obtained. Study-wide results and limits: In the analysis, a 13 V-J model separated ophthalmopathy from stable hyperthyroidism.

Trimming at V came to 5 bases and at J to 1 base, leaving 6 bases not matched to a gene. CDR3 length equals 15 residues. Germline CDR1 reads MNHNS; CDR2 reads SASEGT. Diagnosing involved the use of clinical symptoms, serum thyroxine and TRAb, thyroid ultrasound and orbital computed tomography. The sequence was obtained from a woman between 45 and 60 years old with Graves' hyperthyroidism that later progressed to Graves' ophthalmopathy. The sequenced sample consisted of blood. The V and J genes are TRBV6-1 and TRBJ2-5; the match to TRBD1 covers 8 bases. The CDR3 region has the DNA TGTGCCAGCAGTAACCGGGACAGGAGCCAAGAGACCCAGTACTTC. Amino acids: CASSNRDRSQETQYF.